This T cell receptor (beta chain) was retrieved from a study of blood T cell repertoires in COVID-19. Profiled with immunoSEQ multiplex PCR; TCRdb holds only in-frame clones, not every one. The sample shows under 60,000 clones, more than 85% of them seen only once. The V and J ends lost 4 bases and 7 bases respectively, with 12 bases between them. CDR3 length: 13 amino acids. In germline, CDR1 is SGHKS, CDR2 YYEKEE (reference sequence). This receptor was identified in a man aged 45-65 years with active COVID-19. Source material: peripheral blood. The V call is TRBV5-5, the J call TRBJ2-1; D not resolved. DNA of the CDR3: TGTGCCAGCAGCCTAGACCCTAAAAATGAGCAGTTCTTC. It yields the protein CASSLDPKNEQFF.